These T cell receptor beta chains were read from a single sample in a study of early T cells in non-severe SARS-CoV-2 infection. TCRdb independently ran MiXCR on the 5' RACE reads; one entry per CDR3 protein. The sample yields over 30,000 distinct CDR3 sequences, approximately 8.7% seen once. Source: whole blood, taken at baseline. These receptors all come from an adult who was a healthcare worker with PCR-confirmed SARS-CoV-2 infection or an uninfected control (not recorded which). Each CDR3 is given without its conserved first and last residue.

v_call	j_call	cdr3_aa
TRBV7-7	TRBJ2-1	ASSQRLADYNEQF
TRBV6-1	TRBJ2-7	ASYSRSEQY
TRBV12-3/TRBV12-4	TRBJ2-2	ASSLARTGELF
TRBV12-3/TRBV12-4	TRBJ1-5	ASMSGSNQPQH
TRBV28	TRBJ2-7	ASSLFGSQVEQY
TRBV3-1	TRBJ1-6	ASSPGQGTVSPLH
TRBV12-3/TRBV12-4	TRBJ1-6	ASSLGQGADSPLH
TRBV7-9	TRBJ2-2	ASSFGGVTGELF
TRBV7-2	TRBJ2-5	ASSLDVSVTGTQY
TRBV28	TRBJ2-1	ASSLGSGGHEQF
TRBV4-1	TRBJ1-4	ASSQAEGANEKLF
TRBV3-1	TRBJ1-5	ASSQDSNQPQH
TRBV5-4	TRBJ2-2	ASSRTDSGGELF